A selection of T cell receptor beta chains follows, all from one sample in a study of cytomegalovirus exposure and HLA in healthy donors. Sequenced by immunoSEQ multiplex PCR; TCRdb stores in-frame clones only, minus some. Here the sample spans under 150,000 clones, 70% to 85% being singletons. The sequenced sample was PBMCs. The receptors here all came from a male donor in good health and CMV-seronegative. CDR3s include the opening cysteine and the closing phenylalanine or tryptophan. D genes are given only for firm matches. Not all rows give a size; the values are once, few, many and, for expanded clones, a class.

J: TRBJ1-2; D: -; V: TRBV30; length: 13; size: -; DNA: TGTGCCTGGAGTCAAGGACAGATCTATGGCTACACCTTC; CDR3: CAWSQGQIYGYTF
J: TRBJ1-2; D: -; V: TRBV29-1; length: 12; size: -; DNA: TGCAGCCTCAGGATCCAGGGTAATGGCTACACCTTC; CDR3: CSLRIQGNGYTF
J: TRBJ2-7; D: -; V: TRBV2; length: 14; size: -; DNA: TGTGCCAGCAGTGACCCCGGACTAAACTACGAGCAGTACTTC; CDR3: CASSDPGLNYEQYF
J: TRBJ2-3; D: TRBD2; V: TRBV11-2; length: 14; size: -; DNA: TGTGCCAGCAGCATGACTAGCCCCACAGATACGCAGTATTTT; CDR3: CASSMTSPTDTQYF
J: TRBJ2-1; D: TRBD2; V: TRBV10-3; length: 14; size: once; DNA: TGTGCCACCCTAGCGGGATTTCCCTACAATGAGCAGTTCTTC; CDR3: CATLAGFPYNEQFF
J: TRBJ2-3; D: -; V: TRBV6-5; length: 13; size: -; DNA: TGTGCCAGCACCGTGACAGGCACAGATACGCAGTATTTT; CDR3: CASTVTGTDTQYF
J: TRBJ2-1; D: TRBD2; V: TRBV7-9; length: 14; size: -; DNA: TGTGCCAGCAGCAAGCCCGCGGGAGCGTTTGAGCAGTTCTTC; CDR3: CASSKPAGAFEQFF
J: TRBJ2-5; D: -; V: TRBV7-2; length: 13; size: once; DNA: TGTGCCAGCAGCTTGGGGAACGGGAGACCCCAGTACTTC; CDR3: CASSLGNGRPQYF
J: TRBJ1-1; D: -; V: TRBV11-2; length: 13; size: -; DNA: TGTGCCAGCAGCCCAGACCGGGGGGGAGGAGCTTTCTTT; CDR3: CASSPDRGGGAFF
J: TRBJ2-5; D: TRBD1; V: TRBV5-4; length: 14; size: -; DNA: TGTGCCAGCAGCTTAAGGGACAGGGCAGAGACCCAGTACTTC; CDR3: CASSLRDRAETQYF
J: TRBJ1-4; D: TRBD1; V: TRBV5-8; length: 16; size: -; DNA: TGTGCCAGCAGCCGGGGGACAGGGGGGACGCGTGAAAAACTGTTTTTT; CDR3: CASSRGTGGTREKLFF
J: TRBJ1-5; D: TRBD1; V: TRBV18; length: 15; size: -; DNA: TGTGCCAGCTCACCGCGGACAGGGGGGGATCAGCCCCAGCATTTT; CDR3: CASSPRTGGDQPQHF
J: TRBJ1-2; D: -; V: TRBV30; length: 11; size: -; DNA: TGTGCCTGGAGTAATAGCCATGGCTACACCTTC; CDR3: CAWSNSHGYTF
J: TRBJ1-5; D: TRBD1; V: TRBV5-1; length: 15; size: -; DNA: TGCGCCGGAAACGACAGGGGGGGTAGCAATCAGCCCCAGCATTTT; CDR3: CAGNDRGGSNQPQHF
J: TRBJ1-1; D: -; V: TRBV5-6; length: 11; size: -; DNA: TGTGCCAGCAGCGTAAACACTGAAGCTTTCTTT; CDR3: CASSVNTEAFF
J: TRBJ2-7; D: -; V: TRBV2; length: 12; size: -; DNA: TGTGCCAGCAGGGACACCTCTTTCGAGCAGTACTTC; CDR3: CASRDTSFEQYF
J: TRBJ2-7; D: -; V: TRBV7-2; length: 13; size: once; DNA: TGTGCCAGCAGCTTAGTGAACTCCGCAGAGCAGTACTTC; CDR3: CASSLVNSAEQYF
J: TRBJ2-2; D: TRBD2; V: TRBV11-1; length: 16; size: -; DNA: TGTGCCAGCAGCTCACCTAGCGGGAGAGGGATCGGGGAGCTGTTTTTT; CDR3: CASSSPSGRGIGELFF
J: TRBJ2-5; D: TRBD1; V: TRBV10-3; length: 14; size: -; DNA: TGTGCCACGTCCGGGACAGGCAGCCAAGAGACCCAGTACTTC; CDR3: CATSGTGSQETQYF
J: TRBJ2-1; D: TRBD2; V: TRBV5-1; length: 20; size: -; DNA: TGCGCCAGCAGTTCACCCGGGACTAGCGGGAGAGTAAGCTCCTACAATGAGCAGTTCTTC; CDR3: CASSSPGTSGRVSSYNEQFF
J: TRBJ2-7; D: -; V: TRBV5-1; length: 17; size: -; DNA: TGCGCCAGCAGCTCGGGGTCTTTTTTGCTGGCCGCCTACGAGCAGTACTTC; CDR3: CASSSGSFLLAAYEQYF
J: TRBJ2-1; D: TRBD2; V: TRBV9; length: 16; size: -; DNA: TGTGCCAGCAGCGCGATCTCTAGCGGGAGTTGGAATGAGCAGTTCTTC; CDR3: CASSAISSGSWNEQFF
J: TRBJ1-2; D: -; V: TRBV11-2; length: 14; size: -; DNA: TGTGCCAGCAGCTTATTCCCCAGACTCTATGGCTACACCTTC; CDR3: CASSLFPRLYGYTF
J: TRBJ1-1; D: -; V: TRBV13; length: 13; size: -; DNA: TGTGCCAGCAGCGTACGGGGAATCGCTGAAGCTTTCTTT; CDR3: CASSVRGIAEAFF
J: TRBJ2-1; D: TRBD1; V: TRBV2; length: 14; size: -; DNA: TGTGCCAGCAGTGAGCAGGGGGCGGGCAATGAGCAGTTCTTC; CDR3: CASSEQGAGNEQFF
J: TRBJ2-2; D: -; V: TRBV19; length: 12; size: -; DNA: TGTGCCAGTAGTACGGACACCGGGGAGCTGTTTTTT; CDR3: CASSTDTGELFF
J: TRBJ2-7; D: TRBD1; V: TRBV7-9; length: 15; size: -; DNA: TGTGCCAGCAGCTTAGTGGGACAGGGAATTAACGAGCAGTACTTC; CDR3: CASSLVGQGINEQYF
J: TRBJ1-4; D: -; V: TRBV6-6; length: 14; size: many; DNA: TGTGCCAGCAGTTACCTCGGGGAAAGTGAAAAACTGTTTTTT; CDR3: CASSYLGESEKLFF
J: TRBJ2-1; D: -; V: TRBV10-3; length: 15; size: few; DNA: TGTGCCACCTCTCTGGCGGGAAACGGGGGCAATGAGCAGTTCTTC; CDR3: CATSLAGNGGNEQFF
J: TRBJ1-5; D: -; V: TRBV7-9; length: 15; size: once; DNA: TGTTCCAGCAGTCCGGAGGGCCCTGGGTCTCAGCCCCAGCATTTT; CDR3: CSSSPEGPGSQPQHF
J: TRBJ1-5; D: TRBD1; V: TRBV19; length: 15; size: -; DNA: TGTGCCAGTAGTGGGGGAACAGGGGTGGACCAGCCCCAGCATTTT; CDR3: CASSGGTGVDQPQHF